These 18 T cell receptor beta chains were sequenced from one sample in a study of Ad26.COV2.S vaccination and SARS-CoV-2 variants. The protocol was immunoSEQ multiplex PCR, while the TCRdb copy is restricted to in-frame clones and leaves out a portion. The data hold 300,000 to 350,000 clones, with about nine tenths observed a single time. Indicated treatment: roughly 18 received Ad26.COV2.S at low or high dose, single or two shots; about 5 received placebo; per-sample allocation not given. Sample collection was performed on day 63 after the first vaccine or placebo injection. Sequenced material: peripheral blood, taken in a trial of Ad26.COV2.S vaccine versus placebo. The receptor set was obtained from a person between 18 and 65 years old who received the Ad26.COV2.S COVID-19 vaccine or a placebo.

This clone was picked up a small number of times. V gene TRBV3-1 (or the pseudogene TRBV3-2) combines with J gene TRBJ1-2; maybe TRBD1 (5 bases). In germline, CDR1 is LGHDT, CDR2 YNNKEL (reference sequence). CDR3 length: 14 residues. The ends were cut back, 1 base at V and 4 bases at J, with 10 bases in the middle. For the CDR3, the DNA is TGTGCCAGCAGCCAAGGCCAGGGATCCTATGGCTACACCTTC. Encoded protein: CASSQGQGSYGYTF.

The chain is built from TRBV28 and TRBJ1-5; D unclear. The germline V gene encodes CDR1 MDHEN and CDR2 SYDVKM. With 3 bases removed from V and 6 bases from J, the gap between germline ends came to 12 bases. The CDR3 consists of 14 residues. The DNA of the CDR3 is TGTGCCAGCAGTTTTTTGATGGGTGGTCAGCCCCAGCATTTT. Amino acid sequence: CASSFLMGGQPQHF.

Of note for this clone: Other DNA sequences of this sample code for an identical CDR3. The chain is built from TRBV19 and TRBJ2-7; 10 bases line up with TRBD2. There are 15 residues in the CDR3. Germline lookup yields CDR1 LNHDA and CDR2 SQIVND (reference sequence). The junction had 3 bases not matched to a gene; V was cut back by 2 bases and J by 2 bases. The CDR3: CASSILAGETYEQYF. For the CDR3, the DNA is TGTGCCAGTAGTATACTAGCGGGAGAAACCTACGAGCAGTACTTC. Full variable domain (remainder filled in from reference TRBV19 and TRBJ2-7): DGGITQSPKYLFRKEGQNVTLSCEQNLNHDAMYWYRQDPGQGLRLIYYSQIVNDFQKGDIAEGYSVSREKKESFPLTVTSAQKNPTAFYLCASSILAGETYEQYFGPGTRLTVT.

The rearrangement links TRBV6-5 to TRBJ2-7, with 7 positions matching TRBD2. Per germline, CDR1 MNHEY and CDR2 SVGAGI. The CDR3 runs to 15 residues. Germline trimming cut 7 bases from V and 2 bases from J; bases unmatched to any gene: 11. The CDR3 DNA reads TGTGCCAGCAAGTTAGGTGAGGGAGGGACCTACGAGCAGTACTTC. Its translation is CASKLGEGGTYEQYF.

The V and J genes are TRBV7-6 and TRBJ1-1; a possible D gene is TRBD1 (6 bases). CDR3 size: 14 residues. CDR1 and CDR2 (germline): SGHVS, FNYEAQ. V dropped 5 bases and J dropped 4 bases, with 14 bases sitting between them. CDR3 residues: CASSQGWGTTEAFF. The CDR3 DNA follows: TGTGCCAGCAGCCAGGGGTGGGGGACCACTGAAGCTTTCTTT.

J is TRBJ2-5 and V is TRBV18; 10 nucleotides match TRBD1. Looked up from germline, CDR1 is KGHSH and CDR2 is LQKENI. The junction had 7 bases not matched to a gene; V was cut back by 3 bases and J by 6 bases. The CDR3 is made up of 15 amino acids. Here the CDR3 DNA reads TGTGCCAGCTCACCGGGGGACAGGGGATGGAAGACCCAGTACTTC. Amino acid sequence: CASSPGDRGWKTQYF.

This clone was seen only once. The chain joins TRBV19 to TRBJ2-3; possibly TRBD2 for D (5 bases). The ends were cut back, 6 bases at V and 1 base at J, with 8 bases in the middle. This CDR3 spans 13 amino acids. Germline lookup yields CDR1 LNHDA and CDR2 SQIVND (reference sequence). The CDR3 is CASRLGGTDTQYF. CDR3 nucleotides: TGTGCCAGTAGGCTCGGGGGCACAGATACGCAGTATTTT.

This clone was found a few times. DNA of the CDR3: TGTGCCAGCAGTAGGGGACAGCCCTACGAGCAGTACTTC. Its protein product is CASSRGQPYEQYF. The chain has TRBV6-5 and TRBJ2-7, with TRBD1 matching 7 bases. This CDR3 is 13 amino acids long. The germline V gene has CDR1 MNHEY and CDR2 SVGAGI. With 5 bases clipped from V and 2 bases from J, the junction kept 3 bases outside the gene matches.

The chain carries TRBV6-2 or TRBV6-3 and TRBJ2-5; no clear D. Per germline, CDR1 MNHEY and CDR2 SVGEGT. The V and J ends lost 5 bases and 4 bases respectively, with 14 bases between them. This CDR3 has 14 amino acids. CDR3 coding DNA: TGTGCCAGCAGTCAACTCCAAGGCGGAGAGACCCAGTACTTC. This codes for CASSQLQGGETQYF.

V gene TRBV7-2 combines with J gene TRBJ2-7; a weak D match, TRBD2 (6 bases). Germline CDR1 and CDR2: SGHTA and FQGNSA. The CDR3 is 14 amino acids. Between the trimmed V and J ends, which lost 2 bases and 3 bases, there was a span of 11 bases. The CDR3 here is CASSLSQGGYEQYF. In DNA, the CDR3 is TGTGCCAGCAGCTTATCCCAGGGAGGCTACGAGCAGTACTTC.

This clone was seen more than once but under ten times. J is TRBJ2-2 and V is TRBV7-8; 16 bases agree with TRBD2. J was trimmed by 3 bases and V by 1 base; bases with no gene match: 5. The CDR3 sequence is 19 residues long. From germline, CDR1 is SGHVS and CDR2 FQNEAQ. CDR3 protein: CASSLVGLAGGGHTGELFF. DNA of the CDR3: TGTGCCAGCAGCTTAGTGGGACTAGCGGGAGGGGGCCACACCGGGGAGCTGTTTTTT. The entire variable domain, with the rest obtained from reference TRBV7-8 and TRBJ2-2, is as follows: GAGVSQSPRYKVAKRGQDVALRCDPISGHVSLFWYQQALGQGPEFLTYFQNEAQLDKSGLPSDRFFAERPEGSVSTLKIQRTQQEDSAVYLCASSLVGLAGGGHTGELFFGEGSRLTVL.

The rearrangement uses TRBV28 and TRBJ2-5; 7 nucleotides match TRBD2. Trimming cost V 2 bases and J 5 bases; bases outside gene matches: 5. CDR1 and CDR2 (germline): MDHEN, SYDVKM. The CDR3 spans 14 residues. CDR3 in amino acids: CASSLEQGGETQYF. The CDR3 region has the DNA TGTGCCAGCAGTTTAGAGCAGGGAGGGGAGACCCAGTACTTC.

The chain has TRBV30 and TRBJ2-1; D gene unclear. The CDR3 has 12 residues. The germline CDR1 and CDR2 sequences are GTSNPN and SVGIG (reference sequence). V was clipped by 2 bases and J by 4 bases, with 6 bases between them. The CDR3 DNA is TGTGCCTGGAGTAGGAGATACAATGAGCAGTTCTTC. As protein: CAWSRRYNEQFF.

CDR3 protein: CSVVGTYNEQFF. The CDR3 coding sequence is TGCAGCGTTGTTGGCACCTACAATGAGCAGTTCTTC. The V call is TRBV29-1, the J call TRBJ2-1, with unresolved D. In germline, CDR1 is SQVTM, CDR2 ANQGSEA. The CDR3 spans 12 residues. V shed 4 bases and J shed 2 bases, with 6 bases lying between them.

With respect to this clone: Being one base from a much bigger clone, this may be a read error. The chain is built from TRBV6-5 and TRBJ1-1; possible D gene TRBD1, 5 bases. Trimming left V 2 bases short and J 1 base short, with 8 bases between. This CDR3 has 14 amino acids. Germline assignment: CDR1 MNHEY and CDR2 SVGAGI. The CDR3 DNA follows: TGTGCCAGCAGTTACCGGCAGGGGAACACTGAAGCTTTCTTT. Translated: CASSYRQGNTEAFF.

Many counts were recorded for this clone. CDR3 protein: CASSSTNTEAFF. CDR3 sequence (DNA): TGTGCCAGCAGCTCGACCAACACTGAAGCTTTCTTT. The chain uses TRBV7-9 and TRBJ1-1, with no clear D. CDR1 is SEHNR, CDR2 FQNEAQ, per germline (reference sequence). CDR3 size: 12 residues. Between the trimmed V and J ends, which lost 4 bases and 2 bases, there was a span of 5 bases.

The chain recombines TRBV25-1 with TRBJ1-2, with unresolved D. V dropped 2 bases and J dropped 8 bases, with 18 bases sitting between them. Germline CDR1 and CDR2: MGHDK and SYGVNS. This CDR3 is built from 15 residues. The CDR3 DNA is TGTGCCAGCAGTGAACCGGCGGGAGGGCCGGAGGGCTACACCTTC. Translation gives CASSEPAGGPEGYTF.

The chain recombines TRBV2 with TRBJ2-2; maybe TRBD1 (6 bases). The V and J ends lost 7 bases and 6 bases respectively, with 9 bases between them. CDR1 and CDR2 (germline): SNHLY, FYNNEI. The CDR3 loop spans 12 amino acids. This CDR3 is CASNSGAGELFF. In nucleotides, the CDR3 is TGTGCCAGCAATTCAGGGGCCGGGGAGCTGTTTTTT. The entire variable domain, with the rest obtained from reference TRBV2 and TRBJ2-2, is as follows: EPEVTQTPSHQVTQMGQEVILRCVPISNHLYFYWYRQILGQKVEFLVSFYNNEISEKSEIFDDQFSVERPDGSNFTLKIRSTKLEDSAMYFCASNSGAGELFFGEGSRLTVL.